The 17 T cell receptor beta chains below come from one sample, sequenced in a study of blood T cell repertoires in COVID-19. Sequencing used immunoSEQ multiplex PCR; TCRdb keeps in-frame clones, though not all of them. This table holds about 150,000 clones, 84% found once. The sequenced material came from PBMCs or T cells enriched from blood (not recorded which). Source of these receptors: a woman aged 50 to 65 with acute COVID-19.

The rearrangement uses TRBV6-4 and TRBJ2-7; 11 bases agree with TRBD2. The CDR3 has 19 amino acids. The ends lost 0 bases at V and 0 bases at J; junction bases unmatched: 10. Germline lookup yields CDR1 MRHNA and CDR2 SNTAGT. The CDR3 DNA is TGTGCCAGCAGTGACTCGTCGAGACTAGCGGGATTAGTCTCCTACGAGCAGTACTTC. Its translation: CASSDSSRLAGLVSYEQYF.

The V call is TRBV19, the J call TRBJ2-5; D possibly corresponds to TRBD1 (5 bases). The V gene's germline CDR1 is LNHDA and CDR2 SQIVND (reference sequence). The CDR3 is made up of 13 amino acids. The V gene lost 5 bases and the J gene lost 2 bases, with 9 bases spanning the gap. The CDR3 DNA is TGTGCCAGTAGTGCCGACAGTCAAGAGACCCAGTACTTC. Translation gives CASSADSQETQYF.

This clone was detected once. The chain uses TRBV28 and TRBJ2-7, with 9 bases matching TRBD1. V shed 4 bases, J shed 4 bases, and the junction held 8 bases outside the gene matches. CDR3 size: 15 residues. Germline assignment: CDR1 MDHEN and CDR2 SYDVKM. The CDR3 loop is CASSSPGTGRYEQYF. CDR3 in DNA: TGTGCCAGCAGTTCACCCGGGACAGGGAGATACGAGCAGTACTTC. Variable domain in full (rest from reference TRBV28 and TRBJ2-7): DVKVTQSSRYLVKRTGEKVFLECVQDMDHENMFWYRQDPGLGLRLIYFSYDVKMKEKGDIPEGYSVSREKKERFSLILESASTNQTSMYLCASSSPGTGRYEQYFGPGTRLTVT.

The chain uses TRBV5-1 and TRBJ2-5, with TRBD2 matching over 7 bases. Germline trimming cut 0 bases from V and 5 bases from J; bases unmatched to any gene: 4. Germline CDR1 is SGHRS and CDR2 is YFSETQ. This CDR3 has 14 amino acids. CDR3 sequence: CASSLVKGGETQYF. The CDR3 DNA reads TGCGCCAGCAGCTTGGTAAAGGGAGGGGAGACCCAGTACTTC.

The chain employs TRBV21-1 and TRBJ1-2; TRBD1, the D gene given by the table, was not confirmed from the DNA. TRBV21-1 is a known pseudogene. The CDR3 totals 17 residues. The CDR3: CASSFERGTGSNYGYTF. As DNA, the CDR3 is TGTGCCAGCAGCTTCGAGAGGGGGACAGGGAGTAACTATGGCTACACCTTC.

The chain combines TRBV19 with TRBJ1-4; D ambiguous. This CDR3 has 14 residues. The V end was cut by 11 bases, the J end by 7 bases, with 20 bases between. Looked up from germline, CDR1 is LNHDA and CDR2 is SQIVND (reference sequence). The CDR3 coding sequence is TGTGCCTCTCGGCAAGAGGGCATTTCTGAAAAACTGTTTTTT. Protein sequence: CASRQEGISEKLFF.

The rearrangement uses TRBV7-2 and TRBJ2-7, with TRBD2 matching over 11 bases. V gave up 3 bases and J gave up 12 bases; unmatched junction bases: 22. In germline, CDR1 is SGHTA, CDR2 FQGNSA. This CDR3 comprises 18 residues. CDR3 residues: CASSFATSGMHLRDSLYF. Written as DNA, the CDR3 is TGTGCCAGCAGCTTCGCGACTAGCGGGATGCACTTACGAGACAGTCTGTACTTC.

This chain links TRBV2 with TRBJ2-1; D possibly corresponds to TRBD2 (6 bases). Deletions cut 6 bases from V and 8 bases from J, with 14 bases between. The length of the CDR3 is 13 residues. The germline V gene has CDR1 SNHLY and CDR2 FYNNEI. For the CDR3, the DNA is TGTGCCAGCAGGCGGGAACTCCTTGATGAGCAGTTCTTC. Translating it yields CASRRELLDEQFF. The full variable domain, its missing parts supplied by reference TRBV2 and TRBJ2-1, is EPEVTQTPSHQVTQMGQEVILRCVPISNHLYFYWYRQILGQKVEFLVSFYNNEISEKSEIFDDQFSVERPDGSNFTLKIRSTKLEDSAMYFCASRRELLDEQFFGPGTRLTVL.

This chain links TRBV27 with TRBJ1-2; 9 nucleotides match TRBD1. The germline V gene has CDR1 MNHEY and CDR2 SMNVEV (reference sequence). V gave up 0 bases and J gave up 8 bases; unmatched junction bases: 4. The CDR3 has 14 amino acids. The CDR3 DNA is TGTGCCAGCAGTTTATCCGCGACAGGGGGGGGCTACACCTTC. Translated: CASSLSATGGGYTF.

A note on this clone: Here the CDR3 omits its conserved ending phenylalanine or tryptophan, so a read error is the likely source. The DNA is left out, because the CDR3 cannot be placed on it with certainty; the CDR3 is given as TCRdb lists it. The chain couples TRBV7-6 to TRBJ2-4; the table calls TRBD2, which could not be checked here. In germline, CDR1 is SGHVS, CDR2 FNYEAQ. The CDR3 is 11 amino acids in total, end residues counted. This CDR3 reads CASSSRVCGGP.

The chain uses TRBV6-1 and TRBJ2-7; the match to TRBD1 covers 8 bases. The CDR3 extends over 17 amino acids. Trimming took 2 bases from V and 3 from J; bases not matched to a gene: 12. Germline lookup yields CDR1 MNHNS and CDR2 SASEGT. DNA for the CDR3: TGTGCCAGCAGTGAACCAATGGCCGCGGACAGGGTCTACGAGCAGTACTTC. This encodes CASSEPMAADRVYEQYF.

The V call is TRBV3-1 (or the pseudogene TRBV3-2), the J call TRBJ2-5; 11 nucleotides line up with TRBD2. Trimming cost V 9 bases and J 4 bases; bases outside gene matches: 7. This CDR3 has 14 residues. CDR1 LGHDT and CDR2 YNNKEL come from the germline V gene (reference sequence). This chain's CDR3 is CASKTSGRVETQYF. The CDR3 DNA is TGTGCCAGTAAAACTAGCGGGAGAGTAGAGACCCAGTACTTC.

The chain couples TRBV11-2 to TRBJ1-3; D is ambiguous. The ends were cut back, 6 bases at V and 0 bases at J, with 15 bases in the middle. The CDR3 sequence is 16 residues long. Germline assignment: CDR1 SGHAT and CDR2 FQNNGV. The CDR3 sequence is CASRLTILDSGNTIYF. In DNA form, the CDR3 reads TGTGCCAGCAGGCTAACCATTCTAGACTCTGGAAACACCATATATTTT. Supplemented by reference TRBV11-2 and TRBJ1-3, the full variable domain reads EAGVAQSPRYKIIEKRQSVAFWCNPISGHATLYWYQQILGQGPKLLIQFQNNGVVDDSQLPKDRFSAERLKGVDSTLKIQPAKLEDSAVYLCASRLTILDSGNTIYFGEGSWLTVV.

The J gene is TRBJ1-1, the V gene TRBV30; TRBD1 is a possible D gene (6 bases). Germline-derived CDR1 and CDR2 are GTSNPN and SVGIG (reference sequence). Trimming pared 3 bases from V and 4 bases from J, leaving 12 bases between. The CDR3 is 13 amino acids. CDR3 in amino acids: CAWRQGQATEAFF. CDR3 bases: TGTGCCTGGAGGCAGGGGCAGGCCACTGAAGCTTTCTTT.

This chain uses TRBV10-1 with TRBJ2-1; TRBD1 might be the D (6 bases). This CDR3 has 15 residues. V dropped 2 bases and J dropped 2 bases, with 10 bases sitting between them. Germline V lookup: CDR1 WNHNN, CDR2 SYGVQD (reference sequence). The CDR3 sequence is CASSERKGAYNEQFF. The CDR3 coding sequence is TGCGCCAGCAGTGAGCGGAAGGGGGCCTACAATGAGCAGTTCTTC.

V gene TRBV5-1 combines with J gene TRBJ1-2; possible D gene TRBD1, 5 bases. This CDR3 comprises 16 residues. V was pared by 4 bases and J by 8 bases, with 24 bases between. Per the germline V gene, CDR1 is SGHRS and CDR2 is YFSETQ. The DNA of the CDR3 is TGCGCCAGCAGCCGCAGCGGGGAGGGGTTGGTCGGCGGCTACACCTTC. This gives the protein CASSRSGEGLVGGYTF.

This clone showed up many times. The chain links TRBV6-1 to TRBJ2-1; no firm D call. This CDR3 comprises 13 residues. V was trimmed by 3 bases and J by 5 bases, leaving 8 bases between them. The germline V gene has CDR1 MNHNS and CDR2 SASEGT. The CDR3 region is CASSEGENNEQFF. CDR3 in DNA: TGTGCCAGCAGTGAGGGCGAGAACAATGAGCAGTTCTTC.